This TCR beta chain was sequenced in a study of CXCR3-negative and CXCR3-positive naive CD8 T cells. Study as a whole: Around 130 million TRB reads were obtained overall (about 1.5 +/- 0.3 million per library).

This CDR3 is 13 amino acids long. Germline V gives CDR1 MDHEN, CDR2 SYDVKM. To note about this clonotype: Its antigen is not identified.

The libraries of TRB cDNA were constructed through 5' RACE using UMI labels. Reprocessing the 5' RACE reads, TCRdb reports a single entry for every CDR3 protein and omits DNA. The sample totals around 88,000 distinct CDR3 sequences. Overall study results and limits: Memory CD8+ cells had much lower diversity, and both naive subsets had comparably high diversity. When CXCR3-positive naive cells were set against CXCR3-negative naive cells, the former had more hydrophobic TRB CDR3s.

The origin of this receptor is a human donor in good health. Some clones in this sample may be carry-over from other donors' samples. The rearrangement links TRBV28 to TRBJ2-7; TCRdb gives TRBD1 as the D gene, but with no DNA this cannot be confirmed. The specimen was naive CXCR3+ CD8+ T cells from blood. The subset was: CD45RO-CCR7+CD27+CD95- naive CD8+ T cells expressing CXCR3 (TNR3+). The CDR3: CASSLDTYYEQYF.